The 32 T cell receptor beta chains below all came from one sample that was sequenced in a study of blood T cells in healthy people across ages (dated by TCRdb to the mid-2010s). Libraries were constructed by 5' RACE. Sequencer: Illumina HiSeq 2500. A second roughly 7 to 12 cycle PCR used a sample-barcoded 5' primer and a J-beta primer mix. TCRdb reran the public reads through fastp at Q25 and MiXCR, keeping productive beta chains. Each CDR3 protein gets just one entry, which takes the most common genes and DNA from the rows behind it. For this sample the table gives under 750,000 distinct CDR3 sequences, of which 40% to 55% were detected only once. The ten largest clones add up to 20% to 25% of the sample. Material for sequencing was blood. These receptors originate from a man older than 75 in good health.

This clonotype was found a few times. The V call is TRBV25-1, the J call TRBJ1-2; D is uncertain. The V end was cut by 5 bases, the J end by 4 bases, with 11 bases between. Per germline, CDR1 MGHDK and CDR2 SYGVNS. The CDR3 is 13 residues long. Written as DNA, the CDR3 is TGTGCCAGCAGTACCGGGAGGCCCTATGGCTACACCTTC. This sequence encodes CASSTGRPYGYTF.

In this sample, this clonotype turned up once. This sequence joins TRBV30 and TRBJ2-7; TRBD2 matches at 9 bases. The junction had 7 bases not matched to a gene; V was cut back by 4 bases and J by 0 bases. This CDR3 comprises 15 residues. CDR1 is GTSNPN and CDR2 is SVGIG in the germline V gene (reference sequence). The CDR3 region is CAWTRLAESSYEQYF. CDR3 bases: TGTGCCTGGACGCGACTAGCGGAGAGCTCCTACGAGCAGTACTTC. The complete variable domain, with remaining parts taken from reference TRBV30 and TRBJ2-7, reads SQTIHQWPATLVQPVGSPLSLECTVEGTSNPNLYWYRQAAGRGLQLLFYSVGIGQISSEVPQNLSASRPQDRQFILSSKKLLLSDSGFYLCAWTRLAESSYEQYFGPGTRLTVT.

A word on this clonotype: An end of the junction does not agree with germline; a read error may underlie this. The genes are TRBV20-1 and TRBJ2-1; D remains unclear. Germline CDR1 reads DFQATT; CDR2 reads SNEGSKA (reference sequence). The CDR3 spans 14 residues. CDR3 loop: CSASGRSSYNEQFF. The CDR3 region has the DNA TGCAGTGCTAGTGGCAGGAGCTCCTACAACGAGCAGTTCTTC.

In its sample, this clonotype was seen a few times. The V call is TRBV7-8, the J call TRBJ2-6; D assignment may be TRBD1 or TRBD2 (5 bases each). CDR3 length: 21 amino acids. The germline gives CDR1 SGHVS, CDR2 FQNEAQ. V was shortened by 0 bases and J by 0 bases, with 21 bases between the two germline ends. DNA of the CDR3: TGTGCCAGCAGCTTAGCGCATTTTTCCATGGGGGTTACCTCTGGGGCCAACGTCCTGACTTTC. Protein product: CASSLAHFSMGVTSGANVLTF.

In this sample, this clonotype turned up a few times. The chain couples TRBV29-1 to TRBJ2-1; tentatively, D is TRBD2 (6 bases). V gave up 1 base and J gave up 0 bases, with 10 bases separating them. Germline loops: CDR1 SQVTM, CDR2 ANQGSEA. The CDR3 runs to 15 residues. CDR3 region: CSVEGPGDSYNEQFF. In nucleotides, the CDR3 is TGCAGCGTTGAAGGCCCGGGGGACTCCTACAATGAGCAGTTCTTC.

Only a few counts were recorded for this clonotype. This chain joins TRBV3-1 and TRBJ2-3; 9 bases match TRBD2. The germline gives CDR1 LGHDT, CDR2 YNNKEL (reference sequence). CDR3 length equals 15 residues. Germline trimming cut 1 base from V and 5 bases from J; bases unmatched to any gene: 4. CDR3 region: CASSQVVAGEDTQYF. CDR3 nucleotide sequence: TGTGCCAGCAGCCAAGTTGTAGCGGGGGAAGATACGCAGTATTTT.

The CDR3 DNA follows: TGTGCCAGCAGCCCCGATCCAAATAACTACAATGAGCAGTTCTTC. Amino acid sequence: CASSPDPNNYNEQFF. This chain connects TRBV7-2 to TRBJ2-1; D is undetermined. Deletions cut 5 bases from V and 3 bases from J, with 14 bases between. Germline V gene data show CDR1 as SGHTA and CDR2 as FQGNSA. The CDR3 totals 15 residues.

This clonotype was counted many times. The gene calls are TRBV3-1 and TRBJ2-7; the D gene is possibly TRBD2 (5 bases). This CDR3 comprises 13 residues. V was cut by 4 bases and J by 7 bases, with 14 bases left in between. The germline CDR1 and CDR2 sequences are LGHDT and YNNKEL (reference sequence). This CDR3 reads CASSLGDLREQYF. The CDR3 nucleotides are TGTGCCAGCAGCCTCGGGGATCTGAGGGAGCAGTACTTC.

As to this clonotype: The junction shows a germline mismatch at one end, possibly a read error. The CDR3 protein is CASSPDDQGGGDTDTRYF. The DNA of the CDR3 is TGTGCCAGCAGTCCCGACGATCAGGGTGGAGGGGACACGGATACGCGGTATTTT. The chain recombines TRBV4-2 with TRBJ2-3, with D possibly called TRBD1 or TRBD2 (6 bases each). The CDR3 sequence is 18 residues long. CDR1 LGHNA and CDR2 YNFKEQ come from the germline V gene.

This chain uses TRBV3-1 with TRBJ1-2; 9 nucleotides match TRBD1. Germline CDR1 is LGHDT and CDR2 is YNNKEL (reference sequence). The CDR3 is made up of 14 amino acids. With V trimmed by 1 base and J by 13 bases, 10 bases remained unmatched. The CDR3 DNA reads TGTGCCAGCAGCCAAGCCACGGGACAGGGAATGCGCACCTTC. It specifies CASSQATGQGMRTF.

The chain carries TRBV11-3 and TRBJ2-5; 7 bases are a match to TRBD2. The CDR3 contains 14 residues. V lost 0 bases, J lost 11 bases, and 9 bases stayed unmatched. From germline, CDR1 is SGHNT and CDR2 YENEEA. The CDR3 nucleotides read TGTGCCAGCAGCTTAGATGGGGGGGAGAATGAGCAGTACTTC. This encodes CASSLDGGENEQYF.

Turning to this clonotype: One junction end disagrees with the germline gene, perhaps due to a read error. This chain uses TRBV6-1 with TRBJ1-4; a possible D gene is TRBD1 (5 bases). CDR3 length: 18 amino acids. Germline loops: CDR1 MNHNS, CDR2 SASEGT. The CDR3 reads CVSSQNEYGDGGNEKLFF. The CDR3 region has the DNA TGTGTCAGCAGTCAGAACGAATACGGGGACGGGGGTAATGAAAAACTGTTTTTT.

V gene TRBV29-1 combines with J gene TRBJ1-1, with D perhaps matching TRBD1 (6 bases). V lost 2 bases, J lost 8 bases, and 9 bases lay in between. Per germline, CDR1 SQVTM and CDR2 ANQGSEA. CDR3 length: 11 amino acids. In DNA, the CDR3 is TGCAGCGTTGAATCAGGGGCCGAAGCTTTCTTT. Protein sequence: CSVESGAEAFF.

The rearrangement uses TRBV9 and TRBJ2-2; 12 bases map to TRBD1. The CDR3 contains 17 residues. J was trimmed by 5 bases and V by 2 bases; bases with no gene match: 7. Germline V CDR1 and CDR2: SGDLS, YYNGEE. The CDR3 region has the DNA TGTGCCAGCAGCGTCCAGGGACAGGGGGCGCTTACCGGGGAGCTGTTTTTT. Residues: CASSVQGQGALTGELFF.

The table lists this clonotype with many counts. V gene TRBV6-6 combines with J gene TRBJ2-7; D ambiguous. Germline V CDR1 and CDR2: MNHNY, SVGAGI (reference sequence). V lost 2 bases and J lost 6, with 5 bases in between. This CDR3 has 11 amino acids. This CDR3 reads CASSYGPEQYF. The DNA of the CDR3 is TGTGCCAGCAGTTACGGTCCCGAGCAGTACTTC.

The chain is built from TRBV12-3 or TRBV12-4 and TRBJ2-1; D is unresolved. V dropped 5 bases and J dropped 1 base, with 9 bases sitting between them. CDR3 size: 14 residues. The CDR3 sequence is CASSHALSYNEQFF. The CDR3 DNA sequence: TGTGCCAGCAGTCACGCCCTTTCCTACAATGAGCAGTTCTTC.

The V and J genes are TRBV7-2 and TRBJ2-2; unclear D gene. CDR3 length: 14 residues. Deletions cut 9 bases from V and 0 bases from J, with 11 bases between. From germline, CDR1 is SGHTA and CDR2 FQGNSA. The CDR3 DNA reads as TGTGCCAGAGAGGTACCGACGAACACCGGGGAGCTGTTTTTT. Translating it yields CAREVPTNTGELFF.

This clonotype was counted many times. The gene calls are TRBV6-5 and TRBJ2-7, with D perhaps given as TRBD1 or TRBD2 (6 bases each). V was cut by 0 bases and J by 0 bases, with 12 bases left in between. The CDR3 totals 16 residues. Per germline, CDR1 MNHEY and CDR2 SVGAGI. CDR3 nucleotides: TGTGCCAGCAGTTACTCTTCGGGGGCAAGCTCCTACGAGCAGTACTTC. It encodes CASSYSSGASSYEQYF.

This clonotype was found many times. J is TRBJ2-1 and V is TRBV6-5; TRBD1 agrees at 7 bases. This CDR3 is built from 14 residues. Per the germline V gene, CDR1 is MNHEY and CDR2 is SVGAGI. The V and J ends lost 4 bases and 4 bases, in that order; junction bases with no gene match: 4. The CDR3 DNA sequence: TGTGCCAGCAGTTCGGTCAGGGGGTACAATGAGCAGTTCTTC. This codes for CASSSVRGYNEQFF.

This clonotype has only a few counts. The chain employs TRBV7-9 and TRBJ2-7; D unclear. The CDR3 extends over 14 amino acids. Trimming cost V 1 base and J 2 bases, with 9 bases left between them. In germline, CDR1 is SEHNR, CDR2 FQNEAQ (reference sequence). The CDR3 loop is CASSLDGGTYEQYF. The CDR3 coding sequence is TGTGCCAGCAGCTTAGATGGCGGAACCTACGAGCAGTACTTC.

This clonotype turned up a few times. V gene TRBV20-1 combines with J gene TRBJ2-5; 12 positions match TRBD2. Germline values: CDR1 DFQATT, CDR2 SNEGSKA (reference sequence). The CDR3 extends over 16 amino acids. The V gene end was trimmed by 1 base and the J gene end by 2 bases; junction bases not matched to a gene: 5. The CDR3 spells CSARVPSGRGQETQYF. CDR3 coding DNA: TGCAGTGCTAGAGTGCCTAGCGGGAGGGGACAAGAGACCCAGTACTTC.

With regard to this clonotype: This sequence may be a read error, since a much larger clone differs from it by one base. The chain couples TRBV6-5 to TRBJ2-7; a weak D match, TRBD1 (6 bases). The CDR3 runs 14 residues. The germline V gene encodes CDR1 MNHEY and CDR2 SVGAGI. The germline V and J ends were trimmed by 7 bases and 7 bases, with 20 bases remaining between them. The CDR3 DNA follows: TGTGCCAGCACCTTCACCCCTCAGGGGCGTGAGCAGTACTTC. Encoded protein: CASTFTPQGREQYF.

The DNA for the CDR3 is TGTGCCAGCAGTGAAATGGCGGGGATTCACAATGAGCAGTTCTTC. Protein: CASSEMAGIHNEQFF. This rearrangement joins TRBV2 to TRBJ2-1, with D tentatively TRBD2 (6 bases). The germline V gene has CDR1 SNHLY and CDR2 FYNNEI. The CDR3 is made up of 15 amino acids. Trimming removed 2 bases at V and 5 bases at J, with 13 bases between.

The CDR3: CSARDPGLYSPLHF. CDR3 nucleotides: TGCAGTGCTAGAGATCCAGGTTTATACTCACCCCTCCACTTT. V is TRBV20-1 and J is TRBJ1-6; D not resolved. The CDR3 runs 14 residues. V was cut by 0 bases and J by 10 bases, with 13 bases left in between. In germline, CDR1 is DFQATT, CDR2 SNEGSKA (reference sequence).

This clonotype was found a few times. The rearrangement joins TRBV4-2 to TRBJ2-1; possibly TRBD2 for D (6 bases). CDR3 length: 15 residues. V gave up 1 base and J gave up 8 bases, with 15 bases separating them. Germline V CDR1 and CDR2: LGHNA, YNFKEQ. The CDR3 loop reads CASSQANGREYEQFF. DNA for the CDR3: TGTGCCAGCAGCCAAGCGAACGGGAGAGAATATGAGCAGTTCTTC.

This CDR3 reads CASSLALGENYEQYF. The CDR3 DNA follows: TGTGCCAGCAGCTTAGCTTTGGGGGAGAACTACGAGCAGTACTTC. The genes are TRBV7-8 and TRBJ2-7, with D possibly being TRBD1 or TRBD2 (5 bases each). Germline loops: CDR1 SGHVS, CDR2 FQNEAQ. Deletions cut 0 bases from V and 3 bases from J, with 12 bases between. CDR3 size: 15 residues.

This chain links TRBV29-1 with TRBJ2-1; D unresolved. There are 14 residues in the CDR3. Germline-derived CDR1 and CDR2 are SQVTM and ANQGSEA. The V and J ends lost 3 bases and 1 base respectively, with 10 bases between them. The CDR3 protein is CSVESRVSYNEQFF. Here the CDR3 DNA reads TGCAGCGTTGAGAGCCGGGTGTCCTACAATGAGCAGTTCTTC.

This chain links TRBV24-1 with TRBJ2-5; 14 bases are a match to TRBD2. The ends lost 3 bases at V and 2 bases at J; junction bases unmatched: 4. This CDR3 has 17 residues. From germline, CDR1 is KGHDR and CDR2 SFDVKD. CDR3 protein: CATSDHRLAGGQETQYF. Written as DNA, the CDR3 is TGTGCCACCAGTGATCATAGACTAGCGGGAGGGCAAGAGACCCAGTACTTC.

There are a few counts of this clonotype. The gene calls are TRBV20-1 and TRBJ2-3; 12 nucleotides agree with TRBD2. The germline CDR1 and CDR2 sequences are DFQATT and SNEGSKA (reference sequence). The CDR3 runs to 15 residues. V lost 6 bases and J lost 1; bases outside the gene matches: 5. This CDR3 is CSASRLAGGTDTQYF. CDR3 sequence (DNA): TGCAGTGCCTCGAGACTAGCGGGAGGCACAGATACGCAGTATTTT.

This clonotype showed up just a few times. The V and J genes are TRBV20-1 and TRBJ2-3; 12 nucleotides align to TRBD2. The V gene's germline CDR1 is DFQATT and CDR2 SNEGSKA (reference sequence). CDR3 length: 20 amino acids. V lost 0 bases and J lost 2; bases outside the gene matches: 15. CDR3 protein: CSARDGLAGGLRVPTDTQYF. The CDR3 bases are TGCAGTGCTAGAGACGGGCTAGCGGGGGGGCTTAGAGTACCCACAGATACGCAGTATTTT.

This clonotype was counted a few times. J is TRBJ2-7 and V is TRBV20-1, with D unclear. V dropped 5 bases and J dropped 0 bases, with 14 bases sitting between them. From germline, CDR1 is DFQATT and CDR2 SNEGSKA (reference sequence). The CDR3 totals 14 residues. The CDR3 DNA reads TGCAGTGCTCCCCTGCGACAAGGCTCCTACGAGCAGTACTTC. Its translation is CSAPLRQGSYEQYF.

J is TRBJ2-1 and V is TRBV24-1, with 7 bases matching TRBD2. The CDR3 is 15 residues long. The ends lost 5 bases at V and 0 bases at J; junction bases unmatched: 3. The germline V gene has CDR1 KGHDR and CDR2 SFDVKD. CDR3 in amino acids: CATSAGGGSYNEQFF. CDR3 DNA sequence: TGTGCCACCAGTGCTGGCGGGGGCTCCTACAATGAGCAGTTCTTC.